These T cell receptor beta chains were read from a single sample in a study of blood T cell repertoires in COVID-19. Only in-frame clones appear in the TCRdb table, and some are missing; sequencing was by immunoSEQ multiplex PCR. This table has more than 85,000 clones, approximately 80% appearing once. Sequencing was done on a sample of peripheral blood. All receptors come from a human donor in a cohort sampled during active COVID-19. Both conserved end residues are part of each CDR3. The D gene is left open where the match is weak. Part of the rows lack a size; the others show once, few, many or a class for expanded clones.

J: TRBJ1-6; V: TRBV5-1; length: 15; D: NA; size: once; DNA: TGCGCCAGCAGCTTGAGAGACTCCTATAATTCACCCCTCCACTTT; CDR3: CASSLRDSYNSPLHF
J: TRBJ1-2; V: TRBV19; length: 13; D: TRBD1; size: many; DNA: TGTGCCAGTACTACTGACAGGGCCTATGGCTACACCTTC; CDR3: CASTTDRAYGYTF
J: TRBJ2-3; V: TRBV12-3/TRBV12-4; length: 13; D: TRBD2; size: NA; DNA: TGTGCCACCCTGACGGGGGGGGTAAATACGCAGTATTTT; CDR3: CATLTGGVNTQYF
J: TRBJ2-3; V: TRBV9; length: 16; D: TRBD1; size: NA; DNA: TGTGCCAGCAGTGACCTAGGACAGGGGGCGCTTTATACGCAGTATTTT; CDR3: CASSDLGQGALYTQYF
J: TRBJ1-5; V: TRBV6-1; length: 11; D: NA; size: NA; DNA: TGTGCCAGCAGTGAATCGGGGCCCCAGCATTTT; CDR3: CASSESGPQHF
J: TRBJ2-1; V: TRBV6-6; length: 14; D: TRBD2; size: NA; DNA: TGTGCCAGCAGCCAGCGGGGGGCCTACAATGAGCAGTTCTTC; CDR3: CASSQRGAYNEQFF
J: TRBJ2-7; V: TRBV30; length: 15; D: TRBD2; size: NA; DNA: TGTGCCTGGAGTGTAGGGCTAGCGGGTGGTCGGGTGCAGTACTTC; CDR3: CAWSVGLAGGRVQYF
J: TRBJ2-6; V: TRBV5-1; length: 14; D: NA; size: NA; DNA: TGCGCCAGCAGCTTGGATTCTGGACTTAGCGTCCTGACTTTC; CDR3: CASSLDSGLSVLTF
J: TRBJ2-1; V: TRBV12-5; length: 14; D: NA; size: NA; DNA: TGTGCTAGTGGTTCCCCCTTTCTAGCAGCTGAGCAGTTCTTC; CDR3: CASGSPFLAAEQFF
J: TRBJ2-3; V: TRBV21-1; length: 13; D: NA; size: NA; DNA: TGTGCCAGCAGCAAAGCGGGAGAGGATACGCAGTATTTT; CDR3: CASSKAGEDTQYF
J: TRBJ2-7; V: TRBV15; length: 17; D: TRBD2; size: NA; DNA: TGTGCCACCAGCAGAGAGATCGCTAGCGGGACCCACTACGAGCAGTACTTC; CDR3: CATSREIASGTHYEQYF
J: TRBJ2-3; V: TRBV19; length: 15; D: TRBD2; size: NA; DNA: TGTGCCAGTAGTTTCAGCGGGAGGACGGCAGATACGCAGTATTTT; CDR3: CASSFSGRTADTQYF
J: TRBJ1-2; V: TRBV6-5; length: 14; D: TRBD1; size: once; DNA: TGTGCCAGCAGCCACCCACAGGGGGCATATGGCTACACCTTC; CDR3: CASSHPQGAYGYTF
J: TRBJ2-7; V: TRBV5-1; length: 14; D: TRBD1; size: NA; DNA: TGCGCCAGCAGCTCCCGGGGACAGAGCTACGAGCAGTACTTC; CDR3: CASSSRGQSYEQYF
J: TRBJ2-3; V: TRBV11-2; length: 16; D: NA; size: NA; DNA: TGTGCCAGCAGCTTAACTGGGACAACTAGCACAGATACGCAGTATTTT; CDR3: CASSLTGTTSTDTQYF
J: TRBJ2-5; V: TRBV27; length: 13; D: TRBD1; size: NA; DNA: TGTGCCAGCAGCGCGGACAGGGGAGAGACCCAGTACTTC; CDR3: CASSADRGETQYF
J: TRBJ2-4; V: TRBV4-1; length: 15; D: NA; size: once; DNA: TGCGCCAGCAGCCAAGGGGCAGGTGCCGAAAACATTCAGTACTTC; CDR3: CASSQGAGAENIQYF
J: TRBJ2-1; V: TRBV11-3; length: 16; D: TRBD2; size: NA; DNA: TGTGCCAGCAGCTTATCCTCTAGCGGGATTTACAATGAGCAGTTCTTC; CDR3: CASSLSSSGIYNEQFF
J: TRBJ1-5; V: TRBV19; length: 14; D: NA; size: NA; DNA: TGTGCCAGTAGTATCGGTACTGTGGATCAGCCCCAGCATTTT; CDR3: CASSIGTVDQPQHF
J: TRBJ2-7; V: TRBV6-5; length: 14; D: NA; size: NA; DNA: TGTGCCAGCAGTTACAGGCAGGGAAAGGGCGAGCAGTACTTC; CDR3: CASSYRQGKGEQYF
J: TRBJ1-2; V: TRBV6-6; length: 13; D: NA; size: NA; DNA: TGTGCCAGCAGTTACTCAGACACCTATGGCTACACCTTC; CDR3: CASSYSDTYGYTF
J: TRBJ2-2; V: TRBV5-6; length: 15; D: NA; size: once; DNA: TGTGCCAGCAGCTTTTTTAGCGGAAACACCGGGGAGCTGTTTTTT; CDR3: CASSFFSGNTGELFF
J: TRBJ2-5; V: TRBV23-1; length: 15; D: TRBD1; size: NA; DNA: TGCGCCAGCAGTCAAGGGACAGGGGGCCGGGAGACCCAGTACTTC; CDR3: CASSQGTGGRETQYF
J: TRBJ2-3; V: TRBV5-5; length: 17; D: TRBD2; size: NA; DNA: TGTGCCAGCAGCTTCCCTAGACTAGCGGGGTCCACAGATACGCAGTATTTT; CDR3: CASSFPRLAGSTDTQYF
J: TRBJ2-2; V: TRBV9; length: 18; D: TRBD1; size: NA; DNA: TGTGCCAGCAGCGTAGACGACAGGGGGTATTTCAACACCGGGGAGCTGTTTTTT; CDR3: CASSVDDRGYFNTGELFF
J: TRBJ2-5; V: TRBV7-8; length: 16; D: NA; size: NA; DNA: TGTGCCAGCAGCCTAGGGGGGGGGCCGGAATGGGAGACCCAGTACTTC; CDR3: CASSLGGGPEWETQYF
J: TRBJ2-3; V: TRBV7-2; length: 14; D: NA; size: NA; DNA: TGTGCCAGCAGCTTAACGGGGGGCACAGATACGCAGTATTTT; CDR3: CASSLTGGTDTQYF
J: TRBJ2-2; V: TRBV6-5; length: 15; D: TRBD2; size: NA; DNA: TGTGCCAGCAAACTAGCGGGAGTGAACACCGGGGAGCTGTTTTTT; CDR3: CASKLAGVNTGELFF
J: TRBJ1-3; V: TRBV7-8; length: 18; D: TRBD1; size: NA; DNA: TGTGCCAGCAGCTTAGCGGGACAGACGGGGGTCCCTGGAAACACCATATATTTT; CDR3: CASSLAGQTGVPGNTIYF
J: TRBJ1-2; V: TRBV7-2; length: 12; D: NA; size: NA; DNA: TGTGCCAGCAGCTTATCTGGCAATGGCTACACCTTC; CDR3: CASSLSGNGYTF
J: TRBJ2-1; V: TRBV7-8; length: 14; D: NA; size: NA; DNA: TGTGCCAGCAGCCCGGGTGGTACCAGTAATGAGCAGTTCTTC; CDR3: CASSPGGTSNEQFF
J: TRBJ1-1; V: TRBV5-1; length: 15; D: NA; size: once; DNA: TGCGCCAGCAGCGATGGACTGATACAGAACACTGAAGCTTTCTTT; CDR3: CASSDGLIQNTEAFF
J: TRBJ2-7; V: TRBV10-3; length: 15; D: TRBD1; size: NA; DNA: TGTGCCATCAGTGAGTCCACAGGACAGGACTACGAGCAGTACTTC; CDR3: CAISESTGQDYEQYF
J: TRBJ2-1; V: TRBV28; length: 16; D: NA; size: NA; DNA: TGTGCCAGCAGTCCACCCTCGGGAAGCTCCTACAATGAGCAGTTCTTC; CDR3: CASSPPSGSSYNEQFF
J: TRBJ2-7; V: TRBV4-2; length: 16; D: TRBD1; size: NA; DNA: TGTGCCAGCAGCCCAGCCACCGGGACAGGGGCCTACGAGCAGTACTTC; CDR3: CASSPATGTGAYEQYF
J: TRBJ1-2; V: TRBV7-2; length: 14; D: NA; size: NA; DNA: TGTGCCAGCAGCCTGGGGCAGGGTCCTTATGGCTACACCTTC; CDR3: CASSLGQGPYGYTF
J: TRBJ2-7; V: TRBV13; length: 17; D: TRBD1; size: NA; DNA: TGTGCCAGCAGCTCTATAACCGGGACAGCCTCTTCCTACGAGCAGTACTTC; CDR3: CASSSITGTASSYEQYF
J: TRBJ1-1; V: TRBV5-1; length: 21; D: TRBD1; size: NA; DNA: TGCGCCAGCAGCTTGGGAGTCGGGGACAGGCTCCTTACCTCGAGAAGTGCTGAAGCTTTCTTT; CDR3: CASSLGVGDRLLTSRSAEAFF
J: TRBJ2-2; V: TRBV7-6; length: 15; D: TRBD2; size: NA; DNA: TGTGCCAGCAGCTTTGGCGGGGGGAGGACCGGGGAGCTGTTTTTT; CDR3: CASSFGGGRTGELFF
J: TRBJ2-7; V: TRBV12-5; length: 15; D: TRBD2; size: NA; DNA: TGTGCTAGTGAAGCCCCGGGACTACTTCCATACGAGCAGTACTTC; CDR3: CASEAPGLLPYEQYF
J: TRBJ1-1; V: TRBV19; length: 17; D: NA; size: NA; DNA: TGTGCCAGTAGTCTATCCAGCGGGGCGTTAATGAACACTGAAGCTTTCTTT; CDR3: CASSLSSGALMNTEAFF
J: TRBJ2-1; V: TRBV9; length: 18; D: TRBD2; size: NA; DNA: TGTGCCAGCAGCGTGGTTGCGGGGGGGCAGAGCTCCTACAATGAGCAGTTCTTC; CDR3: CASSVVAGGQSSYNEQFF
J: TRBJ2-7; V: TRBV29-1; length: 12; D: NA; size: NA; DNA: TGCAGCGTGTATACACACTCCTACGAGCAGTACTTC; CDR3: CSVYTHSYEQYF
J: TRBJ1-5; V: TRBV6-1; length: 15; D: NA; size: NA; DNA: TGTGCCAGCAGTGAAGGATATACGGTCAATCAGCCCCAGCATTTT; CDR3: CASSEGYTVNQPQHF
J: TRBJ2-7; V: TRBV7-9; length: 13; D: NA; size: NA; DNA: TGTGCCAGCAGCTTGACAGCCTTGAGTGAGCAGTACTTC; CDR3: CASSLTALSEQYF